This T cell receptor beta chain emerged from a study of CXCR3-negative and CXCR3-positive naive CD8 T cells (dated by TCRdb to the late 2010s). In terms of the full investigation: In total, some 130 million TRB reads were obtained, corresponding to roughly 1.5 +/- 0.3 million reads per library. Diversity and physicochemical repertoire analyses were performed on approximately 10 donors pooled from two independent experiments. Naive subsets from a handful of donors and memory cells from 3 donors were included in the TRBV-TRBJ cluster analysis. What the authors observed across the whole study: Compared with CXCR3-negative naive cells, CXCR3-positive naive cells had TRB CDR3s with higher hydrophobicity (lower Kidera factor 4), lower energy, and higher strength and volume indices. Because surface CD5, which is linked to self-reactivity in mice, was comparable between the naive subsets, TCR interaction strength was also inferred from the physicochemical properties of TRB CDR3s. Within the same donor, TRBV-TRBJ usage looked similar between naive CXCR3-negative and CXCR3-positive cells, but memory cells had distinct patterns. Because CXCR3 expression was partially decreased after cryopreservation, freshly isolated PBMCs were used for most assays. Both naive subsets had comparably high repertoire diversity, while memory CD8+ T cells had much lower repertoire diversity.

Each CD8+ T cell subset was flow-sorted in triplicate, and some 310,000 cells per subset were placed directly into RLT lysis buffer. To exclude memory contaminants, naive CD8+ T cells were stringently defined as CD45RO-CCR7+CD27+CD95-. Using standard density gradient centrifugation, peripheral blood mononuclear cells were isolated from buffy coats. Naive CXCR3-negative and CXCR3-positive CD8+ T cells were flow-sorted using a FACSAria III. Total RNA was extracted from sorted cells with an RNeasy Mini Kit. The CDR3 has 15 amino acids, counting the end cysteine and phenylalanine. No coding sequence is recorded. The germline V gene encodes CDR1 SQVTM and CDR2 ANQGSEA. This clonotype comes out as medium-sized (0.01 to 0.1%) from its frequency, since no count is listed. Its antigen target is currently unknown. The data were produced on a NextSeq 550. The Human TCR Profiling Kit (MiLaboratory) was used to make UMI-labeled 5' RACE TRB cDNA libraries. cDNA synthesis used the entire amount of extracted RNA, and PCR amplification then used the entire amount of cDNA produced. Libraries were prepared in parallel with an identical number of PCR cycles. As for the original processing: With a requirement of at least two reads per UMI, MIGEC and MiXCR extracted about 48,000 +/- 9,800 unique UMI-labeled TRB cDNA molecules per library. An average of around 40,000 +/- 10,000 functional in-frame TRB CDR3 nucleotide clonotypes without stop codons was found per library. After each sample was downsampled to 5000 UMI-labeled TRB molecules, VDJtools was used to calculate diversity metrics such as normalized Shannon-Wiener and Chao1. For the central five CDR3 residues, VDJtools calculated physicochemical properties weighted by clonotype size, namely interaction energy, strength, volume and Kidera factor 4. Through TCRdb reprocessing, the reads give one entry per CDR3 protein sequence; DNA is omitted. TCRdb, not the original authors, processed these V and J calls. The sample table gives 28,000 or so distinct CDR3 sequences. In total, the top ten clones hold about 2.8% of the sample.

This receptor was taken from a human donor in good health. Some clones in this sample may be carry-over from other donors' samples. The sequence joins TRBV29-1 to TRBJ2-2; TCRdb picks TRBD1, but there is no DNA to check that call. The sequencing input was naive CXCR3- CD8+ T cells from blood. The meaning of the sample's cell subset or site label: CD45RO-CCR7+CD27+CD95- naive CD8+ T cells lacking CXCR3 (TNR3-). The encoded CDR3 is CSVEGAWSNTGELFF.